The 32 T cell receptor beta chains given below trace back to one sample, sequenced in a study of PD-1 blockade in mismatch repair-deficient tumors. Data came from immunoSEQ multiplex PCR; TCRdb stores just in-frame clones and leaves some out. Here the sample spans 75,000 to 80,000 clones, 80% to 90% being singletons. The input for sequencing was peripheral blood, taken 44 weeks after starting pembrolizumab. These receptors all stem from an adult with mismatch repair-deficient cancer.

The gene calls are TRBV27 and TRBJ2-7; perhaps D is TRBD1 or TRBD2 (6 bases each). CDR1 and CDR2 from the germline V gene are MNHEY and SMNVEV (reference sequence). The CDR3 runs 14 residues. V lost 2 bases, J lost 5 bases, and 13 bases lay in between. DNA of the CDR3: TGTGCCAGCAGTTTAAGGGGGGCACTCCACGAGCAGTACTTC. As protein: CASSLRGALHEQYF.

This clone was recorded a few times. This chain connects TRBV5-4 to TRBJ2-3; D is perhaps TRBD1 (6 bases). Trimming removed 3 bases at V and 9 bases at J, with 11 bases between. CDR1 SGHNT and CDR2 YYREEE come from the germline V gene (reference sequence). CDR3 size: 12 residues. The CDR3 sequence: CASSSQGPTQYF. DNA of the CDR3: TGTGCCAGCAGCTCACAGGGCCCCACGCAGTATTTT.

V is TRBV10-2 and J is TRBJ2-7, with D hard to call. Germline V gives CDR1 WSHSY, CDR2 SAAADI. The CDR3 loop spans 15 amino acids. Trimming took off 1 base at V and 3 bases at J, with 13 bases between the two ends. CDR3 region: CASSEYRPGGYEQYF. As DNA, the CDR3 is TGCGCCAGCAGTGAGTATCGGCCAGGTGGCTACGAGCAGTACTTC.

V is TRBV6-1 and J is TRBJ2-1; tentatively, D is TRBD1 or TRBD2 (5 bases each). This CDR3 contains 13 residues. Deletions cut 6 bases from V and 4 bases from J, with 10 bases between. Looked up from germline, CDR1 is MNHNS and CDR2 is SASEGT. CDR3 residues: CASSFWGYNEQFF. The CDR3, as DNA: TGTGCCAGCAGCTTTTGGGGGTACAATGAGCAGTTCTTC.

This clone was picked up a small number of times. CDR3 sequence (DNA): TGTGCCAGCTCACCGGCGGGAAGCGACAATGAGCAGTTCTTC. Its protein is CASSPAGSDNEQFF. The chain joins TRBV18 to TRBJ2-1; D might be TRBD2 (6 bases). The V end lost 3 bases, the J end lost 5 bases, and 11 bases lay between the germline ends. The CDR3 is 14 amino acids. Germline lookup yields CDR1 KGHSH and CDR2 LQKENI. The variable domain in full, with the rest retrieved from reference TRBV18 and TRBJ2-1, is NAGVMQNPRHLVRRRGQEARLRCSPMKGHSHVYWYRQLPEEGLKFMVYLQKENIIDESGMPKERFSAEFPKEGPSILRIQQVVRGDSAAYFCASSPAGSDNEQFFGPGTRLTVL.

This rearrangement joins TRBV4-1 to TRBJ2-6; D is uncertain. The CDR3 is 17 residues long. Looked up from germline, CDR1 is MGHRA and CDR2 is YSYEKL. Trimming took off 1 base at V and 0 bases at J, with 10 bases between the two ends. CDR3 region: CASSQVVQTSGANVLTF. For the CDR3, the DNA is TGCGCCAGCAGCCAAGTAGTCCAAACCTCTGGGGCCAACGTCCTGACTTTC.

The chain combines TRBV7-9 with TRBJ2-7; D is uncertain. Trimming cost V 4 bases and J 0 bases, with 4 bases left between them. The CDR3 runs to 12 residues. The germline V gene has CDR1 SEHNR and CDR2 FQNEAQ (reference sequence). Here the CDR3 reads CASSSSSYEQYF. Here the CDR3 DNA reads TGTGCCAGCAGCTCGAGCTCCTACGAGCAGTACTTC.

This clone was seen more than once but under ten times. The chain has TRBV2 and TRBJ1-2, with a weak D call TRBD1 (5 bases). V shed 6 bases and J shed 6 bases, with 17 bases lying between them. This CDR3 contains 14 residues. Germline V lookup: CDR1 SNHLY, CDR2 FYNNEI. The CDR3 coding sequence is TGTGCCAGCAGATCCTCAGGGACGCGGGATGGCTACACCTTC. It is translated as CASRSSGTRDGYTF.

The chain has TRBV18 and TRBJ1-1; D unclear. The V end was cut by 0 bases, the J end by 5 bases, with 7 bases between. Looked up from germline, CDR1 is KGHSH and CDR2 is LQKENI. This CDR3 has 13 residues. The CDR3 reads CASSPPYGTEAFF. The CDR3 DNA sequence: TGTGCCAGCTCACCACCCTATGGTACTGAAGCTTTCTTT.

The chain uses TRBV6-5 and TRBJ1-4; maybe TRBD1 (6 bases). The CDR3 has 15 amino acids. V lost 5 bases to trimming and J lost 7 bases, with 17 bases between them. CDR1 is MNHEY, CDR2 SVGAGI, per germline. The CDR3 sequence is CASSGGGGLGEKLFF. The CDR3 coding sequence is TGTGCCAGCAGTGGTGGCGGGGGGCTAGGTGAAAAACTGTTTTTT.

This rearrangement joins TRBV5-1 to TRBJ2-7; D remains unclear. The CDR3 is 13 amino acids. The V and J ends lost 2 bases and 2 bases respectively, with 8 bases between them. The germline gives CDR1 SGHRS, CDR2 YFSETQ. The CDR3 DNA reads as TGCGCCAGCAGCTTCGGATACACCTACGAGCAGTACTTC. Protein sequence: CASSFGYTYEQYF.

Here the CDR3 DNA reads TGTGCCAGCAGCCAAGAGGTTAGCGAGCAGTACTTC. Protein sequence: CASSQEVSEQYF. The rearrangement uses TRBV14 and TRBJ2-7, with D unclear. The ends were cut back, 0 bases at V and 6 bases at J, with 6 bases in the middle. This CDR3 comprises 12 residues. CDR1 and CDR2 (germline): SGHDN, FVKESK.

The rearrangement uses TRBV19 and TRBJ2-1; TRBD1 agrees at 8 bases. Germline-derived CDR1 and CDR2 are LNHDA and SQIVND (reference sequence). Trimming at V came to 5 bases and at J to 6 bases, leaving 9 bases not matched to a gene. The CDR3 runs 15 residues. This chain's CDR3 is CASSPNTGGFNEQFF. The CDR3 DNA sequence: TGTGCCAGTAGTCCGAACACAGGGGGGTTCAATGAGCAGTTCTTC. Combining the CDR3 with reference TRBV19 and TRBJ2-1 gives the whole variable domain DGGITQSPKYLFRKEGQNVTLSCEQNLNHDAMYWYRQDPGQGLRLIYYSQIVNDFQKGDIAEGYSVSREKKESFPLTVTSAQKNPTAFYLCASSPNTGGFNEQFFGPGTRLTVL.

The chain couples TRBV9 to TRBJ1-1; 8 positions match TRBD1. The CDR3 has 16 residues. Trimming at V came to 0 bases and at J to 0 bases, leaving 4 bases not matched to a gene. Germline V gives CDR1 SGDLS, CDR2 YYNGEE. The CDR3 DNA follows: TGTGCCAGCAGCGTAGGTGGACAGGGATTGAACACTGAAGCTTTCTTT. It specifies CASSVGGQGLNTEAFF.

This chain uses TRBV27 with TRBJ1-1; maybe TRBD1 (5 bases). V lost 4 bases to trimming and J lost 5 bases, with 17 bases between them. CDR3 size: 15 residues. The germline gives CDR1 MNHEY, CDR2 SMNVEV (reference sequence). CDR3 in DNA: TGTGCCAGCAGTTCTCTCGGCCCCAAGGGGACTGAAGCTTTCTTT. Amino acids: CASSSLGPKGTEAFF.

V and J are TRBV7-8 and TRBJ2-5, with D hard to call. Trimming took 5 bases from V and 3 from J, leaving 7 bases between them. Germline CDR1 and CDR2: SGHVS and FQNEAQ. The CDR3 is made up of 12 amino acids. As DNA, the CDR3 is TGTGCCAGCAGCCCCGCCGAAGAGACCCAGTACTTC. Its translation is CASSPAEETQYF.

CDR3 sequence reads: CASSLVGTGTYEQYF. DNA of the CDR3: TGTGCCAGCAGCTTGGTTGGGACAGGAACCTACGAGCAGTACTTC. This chain links TRBV5-4 with TRBJ2-7; TRBD1 matches 8 bases. V lost 0 bases, J lost 2 bases, and 4 bases stayed unmatched. The germline CDR1 and CDR2 sequences are SGHNT and YYREEE (reference sequence). The CDR3 runs to 15 residues.

The chain carries TRBV15 and TRBJ1-2; 10 nucleotides line up with TRBD1. CDR1 is LNHNV and CDR2 is YYDKDF in the germline V gene (reference sequence). The CDR3 runs to 16 residues. The ends lost 0 bases at V and 3 bases at J; junction bases unmatched: 4. DNA for the CDR3: TGTGCCACCAGCAGAGACGGACAGGGGGGTTACTATGGCTACACCTTC. As protein: CATSRDGQGGYYGYTF.

V usage is TRBV4-2 and J usage is TRBJ1-1, with D perhaps TRBD1 (5 bases). Germline CDR1 reads LGHNA; CDR2 reads YNFKEQ. The CDR3 has 11 residues. Trimming left V 1 base short and J 10 bases short, with 7 bases between. CDR3 in amino acids: CASSQGDGAFF. The CDR3 DNA reads as TGTGCCAGCAGCCAAGGGGACGGAGCTTTCTTT.

V usage is TRBV18 and J usage is TRBJ2-6; D not certain. Trimming shortened V by 0 bases and J by 2 bases, and 2 bases separated the two germline ends. Germline V lookup: CDR1 KGHSH, CDR2 LQKENI. The CDR3 runs 14 residues. The CDR3 protein is CASSPPTGANVLTF. The DNA for the CDR3 is TGTGCCAGCTCACCACCAACTGGGGCCAACGTCCTGACTTTC.

This clone was seen once. CDR3 in amino acids: CASSLRDTEAFF. For the CDR3, the DNA is TGCGCCAGCAGCTTGAGAGACACTGAAGCTTTCTTT. This chain connects TRBV5-1 to TRBJ1-1; the D is unclear. V was cut by 1 base and J by 3 bases, with 4 bases left in between. The CDR3 length is 12 residues. The germline gives CDR1 SGHRS, CDR2 YFSETQ.

The chain joins TRBV2 to TRBJ1-5; the D gene is possibly TRBD1 (6 bases). This CDR3 has 14 residues. Between the trimmed V and J ends, which lost 8 bases and 6 bases, there was a span of 17 bases. Germline V gene lookup returns CDR1 SNHLY and CDR2 FYNNEI. The CDR3 DNA reads TGTGCCAGCGCGGGTACAGGGTCTACTCAGCCCCAGCATTTT. Protein: CASAGTGSTQPQHF.

This clone occurred a few times. J is TRBJ1-1 and V is TRBV2; D uncertain. CDR1 SNHLY and CDR2 FYNNEI come from the germline V gene. The CDR3 covers 13 residues. Trimming took 2 bases from V and 1 from J, leaving 5 bases between them. In nucleotides, the CDR3 is TGTGCCAGCAGTGAACTCCCGAACACTGAAGCTTTCTTT. Its protein product is CASSELPNTEAFF.

This chain joins TRBV7-9 and TRBJ1-2; 7 bases fit TRBD1. V gave up 5 bases and J gave up 1 base; unmatched junction bases: 7. The CDR3 spans 15 residues. Per the germline V gene, CDR1 is SEHNR and CDR2 is FQNEAQ (reference sequence). DNA of the CDR3: TGTGCCAGCAGCCACCGGGACAGACTTAACTATGGCTACACCTTC. Its translation is CASSHRDRLNYGYTF.

V and J are TRBV5-1 and TRBJ2-1; the match to TRBD2 covers 11 bases. Germline values: CDR1 SGHRS, CDR2 YFSETQ. This CDR3 region has 16 residues. V was pared by 0 bases and J by 7 bases, with 6 bases of the junction left unmatched. DNA for the CDR3: TGCGCCAGCAGCTTGGAAGGTAGCGGGAGGGGGAATGAGCAGTTCTTC. Translation: CASSLEGSGRGNEQFF.

The chain employs TRBV7-9 and TRBJ2-5; D possibly corresponds to TRBD2 (6 bases). V was cut by 5 bases and J by 5 bases, with 18 bases left in between. Germline lookup yields CDR1 SEHNR and CDR2 FQNEAQ (reference sequence). The CDR3 length is 15 residues. The CDR3 here is CASSPPGRTRETQYF. The DNA for the CDR3 is TGTGCCAGCAGCCCCCCGGGGAGGACTCGGGAGACCCAGTACTTC.

This clone appeared a single time. The V call is TRBV20-1, the J call TRBJ1-3; D is undetermined. The CDR3 covers 11 residues. Trimming left V 1 base short and J 7 bases short, with 5 bases between. Germline assignment: CDR1 DFQATT and CDR2 SNEGSKA (reference sequence). CDR3 protein: CSARVLNTIYF. The CDR3 region has the DNA TGCAGTGCTAGAGTTCTGAACACCATATATTTT.

This sequence joins TRBV5-4 and TRBJ2-7, with a tentative D call TRBD2 (7 bases). Germline loops: CDR1 SGHNT, CDR2 YYREEE (reference sequence). V shed 0 bases and J shed 2 bases, with 12 bases lying between them. This CDR3 contains 15 residues. The DNA of the CDR3 is TGTGCCAGCAGCTTGGAGGGGGGGACAACCTACGAGCAGTACTTC. Its protein product is CASSLEGGTTYEQYF. Full variable domain (remainder filled in from reference TRBV5-4 and TRBJ2-7): ETGVTQSPTHLIKTRGQQVTLRCSSQSGHNTVSWYQQALGQGPQFIFQYYREEENGRGNFPPRFSGLQFPNYSSELNVNALELDDSALYLCASSLEGGTTYEQYFGPGTRLTVT.

The DNA of the CDR3 is TGTGCCAGTCTTCCCCGGAGGGGGTCAGTTAATCAGCCCCAGCATTTT. It encodes CASLPRRGSVNQPQHF. The chain is built from TRBV6-6 and TRBJ1-5; tentative D call: TRBD1 (6 bases). V gave up 9 bases and J gave up 4 bases, with 22 bases separating them. The CDR3 loop spans 16 amino acids. In germline, CDR1 is MNHNY, CDR2 SVGAGI (reference sequence).

The gene calls are TRBV5-1 and TRBJ1-3; 7 nucleotides line up with TRBD1. V was pared by 6 bases and J by 2 bases, with 11 bases of the junction left unmatched. Germline CDR1 reads SGHRS; CDR2 reads YFSETQ. CDR3 length: 16 residues. DNA of the CDR3: TGCGCCAGCACCCATACAGGGGCTTCAACTGGAAACACCATATATTTT. This gives the protein CASTHTGASTGNTIYF.

The chain links TRBV2 to TRBJ2-7, with a weak D call TRBD1 (7 bases). The CDR3 contains 15 residues. The ends were cut back, 2 bases at V and 2 bases at J, with 13 bases in the middle. The germline V gene encodes CDR1 SNHLY and CDR2 FYNNEI. The CDR3 DNA follows: TGTGCCAGCAGTGAAAGGCGCGGGACAGCCTACGAGCAGTACTTC. It specifies CASSERRGTAYEQYF. Full variable domain (missing parts from reference TRBV2 and TRBJ2-7): EPEVTQTPSHQVTQMGQEVILRCVPISNHLYFYWYRQILGQKVEFLVSFYNNEISEKSEIFDDQFSVERPDGSNFTLKIRSTKLEDSAMYFCASSERRGTAYEQYFGPGTRLTVT.

This sequence joins TRBV7-3 and TRBJ2-3, with 8 bases identical to TRBD1. The CDR3 has 15 residues. V was pared by 5 bases and J by 5 bases, with 9 bases of the junction left unmatched. The germline V gene has CDR1 SGHTA and CDR2 FQGTGA. This chain's CDR3 is CASSLRDRRLDTQYF. CDR3 sequence (DNA): TGTGCCAGCAGCCTCCGGGACAGGAGGTTAGATACGCAGTATTTT.